The present TCR beta chain was sequenced within a study of shared clonotypes between healthy human individuals. The CDR3 is made up of 12 amino acids. Germline V gene lookup returns CDR1 SGHDT and CDR2 YYEEEE. Between the trimmed V and J ends, which lost 5 bases and 2 bases, there was a span of 4 bases. Each donor was a Caucasian adult residing in Nashville, Tennessee. Clones were read by immunoSEQ multiplex PCR, and TCRdb kept only the in-frame ones, dropping some. Here the sample spans about 1.5 million clones, 95% to 99% being singletons. This clonotype was sampled from a man under 40 in good health. The chain couples TRBV5-6 to TRBJ2-2; D is unresolved. Sequenced input: naive CD4+ T cells sorted from blood. The subset is: CD45RA+ positively selected. This CDR3 reads CASSSNTGELFF. The CDR3, as DNA: TGTGCCAGCAGTTCTAACACCGGGGAGCTGTTTTTT. Full variable domain (missing parts from reference TRBV5-6 and TRBJ2-2): DAGVTQSPTHLIKTRGQQVTLRCSPKSGHDTVSWYQQALGQGPQFIFQYYEEEERQRGNFPDRFSGHQFPNYSSELNVNALLLGDSALYLCASSSNTGELFFGEGSRLTVL.